This T cell receptor (beta chain) stems from a study of T-cell memory formation after mild COVID-19. Study in general: Most TCR clusters belonged to a single donor. Broader study findings: Contracting CD4+ clones sat mainly in CM and EM; CD8+ in EMRA.

About this clonotype: The antigen is undetermined.

The TCR alpha and TCR beta cDNA libraries, bearing sample barcodes and UMIs, were generated by 5'RACE using constant-segment primers. TCRdb reanalysed the 5' RACE reads using MiXCR and keeps one entry per CDR3 protein. The sample consists of under 110,000 distinct CDR3 sequences, around an eighth of them appearing once. The CDR3 consists of 13 residues. CDR1 and CDR2 (germline): GTSNPN, SVGIG (reference sequence). Deletions cut 3 bases from V and 1 base from J, with 9 bases between. Sequencing used PBMCs or a T cell subset sorted from them (not recorded which). The V call is TRBV30, the J call TRBJ1-1; tentative D call: TRBD1 (6 bases). This TCR was recovered from an adult woman who had mild COVID-19 (a few samples of this study predate the infection). Cell type and time point are not known. In DNA form, the CDR3 reads TGTGCCTGGAGCGAGGACAGGAACACTGAAGCTTTCTTT. It translates to CAWSEDRNTEAFF.